These 30 T cell receptor beta chains came from one sample sequenced in a study of T cell repertoires in cytomegalovirus infection. From the reads, TCRdb called clonotypes with MiXCR, one entry per CDR3 protein. This sample has around 170,000 distinct CDR3 sequences, with approximately 15% found just once. Material: PBMCs. The receptors were gathered from a human donor in good health (CMV status not recorded). Some clones in this sample may be carry-over from other donors' samples.

The gene calls are TRBV6-6 and TRBJ2-3, with 7 bases fitting TRBD2. The J segment lost 3 bases and the V segment lost 7 bases, leaving 13 bases of the junction unmatched. CDR1 MNHNY and CDR2 SVGAGI come from the germline V gene (reference sequence). The CDR3 has 16 residues. CDR3 sequence: CASIGRGSGITDTQYF. In DNA, the CDR3 is TGTGCCAGCATTGGGCGGGGAAGCGGGATTACAGATACGCAGTATTTT.

This clonotype was found many times. The genes are TRBV7-9 and TRBJ1-1, with D perhaps TRBD1 (6 bases). Germline CDR1 and CDR2: SEHNR and FQNEAQ (reference sequence). V was shortened by 3 bases and J by 9 bases, with 17 bases between the two germline ends. The CDR3 covers 14 residues. DNA for the CDR3: TGTGCCAGCAGCTTCCAACAGGGTAGGAATCAAGCTTTCTTT. Translating it yields CASSFQQGRNQAFF.

The sample holds many counts of this clonotype. This rearrangement joins TRBV4-1 to TRBJ2-1; TRBD2 is a possible D gene (6 bases). This CDR3 has 17 residues. The V end lost 4 bases, the J end lost 0 bases, and 16 bases lay between the germline ends. CDR1 is MGHRA, CDR2 YSYEKL, per germline. CDR3 residues: CASSPRRAGSSYNEQFF. Here the CDR3 DNA reads TGCGCCAGCAGCCCCCGGAGGGCGGGTAGCTCCTACAATGAGCAGTTCTTC.

Many counts were recorded for this clonotype. The CDR3 loop reads CASSPLADITGELFF. In DNA, the CDR3 is TGTGCCAGCAGTCCCCTAGCGGACATAACCGGGGAGCTGTTTTTT. The J gene is TRBJ2-2, the V gene TRBV28, with 7 bases fitting TRBD2. Trimming removed 5 bases from V and 5 bases from J; junction bases left unmatched: 8. This CDR3 contains 15 residues. From germline, CDR1 is MDHEN and CDR2 SYDVKM.

At least ten counts were recorded for this clonotype. This CDR3 reads CASSYSGRSNTQYF. The CDR3 coding sequence is TGTGCCAGCAGTTACTCCGGGCGTTCCAATACGCAGTATTTT. V usage is TRBV6-2 or TRBV6-3 and J usage is TRBJ2-3; D gene unclear. Per germline, CDR1 MNHEY and CDR2 SVGEGT. With 0 bases removed from V and 7 bases from J, the gap between germline ends came to 11 bases. The CDR3 contains 14 residues.

V and J are TRBV20-1 and TRBJ1-2, with unresolved D. Deletions cut 1 base from V and 4 bases from J, with 13 bases between. Germline assignment: CDR1 DFQATT and CDR2 SNEGSKA (reference sequence). CDR3 length equals 14 residues. The chain's CDR3 is CSARVEGSGYGYTF. The DNA of the CDR3 is TGCAGTGCTAGAGTTGAAGGGTCTGGCTATGGCTACACCTTC.

This clonotype has at least ten counts. The chain recombines TRBV6-5 with TRBJ1-1; D not certain. The CDR3 loop spans 14 amino acids. Germline-derived CDR1 and CDR2 are MNHEY and SVGAGI. The V end lost 7 bases, the J end lost 2 bases, and 14 bases lay between the germline ends. The CDR3 nucleotides are TGTGCCAGCACGGGTCGGACGGCTAACACTGAAGCTTTCTTT. Protein product: CASTGRTANTEAFF.

This clonotype was recorded at least ten times. The chain combines TRBV7-3 with TRBJ1-1; TRBD1 aligns across 11 bases. The junction had 2 bases not matched to a gene; V was cut back by 5 bases and J by 3 bases. From germline, CDR1 is SGHTA and CDR2 FQGTGA. The CDR3 length is 14 residues. CDR3: CASSGTGGYTEAFF. The CDR3 coding sequence is TGTGCCAGCAGCGGGACAGGGGGATACACTGAAGCTTTCTTT.

This clonotype is medium-sized within its sample. This chain uses TRBV7-8 with TRBJ2-1; 7 nucleotides align to TRBD2. The CDR3 is made up of 16 amino acids. CDR1 and CDR2 from the germline V gene are SGHVS and FQNEAQ. V lost 5 bases and J lost 2; bases outside the gene matches: 9. This chain's CDR3 is CASSPSGAGPYNEQFF. CDR3 DNA: TGTGCCAGCAGCCCGAGCGGGGCGGGGCCCTACAATGAGCAGTTCTTC. Based on the CDR3 plus reference TRBV7-8 and TRBJ2-1, the full variable domain is GAGVSQSPRYKVAKRGQDVALRCDPISGHVSLFWYQQALGQGPEFLTYFQNEAQLDKSGLPSDRFFAERPEGSVSTLKIQRTQQEDSAVYLCASSPSGAGPYNEQFFGPGTRLTVL.

The V gene is TRBV4-1, the J gene TRBJ1-2, with D uncertain. V dropped 5 bases and J dropped 4 bases, with 5 bases sitting between them. Germline V gene data show CDR1 as MGHRA and CDR2 as YSYEKL. This CDR3 spans 11 amino acids. In DNA form, the CDR3 reads TGCGCCAGCAGCAGTCGCTATGGCTACACCTTC. Amino acids: CASSSRYGYTF.

This clonotype showed up just a few times. This chain links TRBV12-3 or TRBV12-4 with TRBJ1-5; 7 bases line up with TRBD1. CDR3 length: 16 residues. With 6 bases clipped from V and 1 base from J, the junction kept 9 bases outside the gene matches. The CDR3 DNA is TGTGCCAGCAGCCCGGGAGCAGGGGGGAGCAATCAGCCCCAGCATTTT. Translated, it gives CASSPGAGGSNQPQHF.

The table lists this clonotype with many counts. The genes are TRBV2 and TRBJ2-1, with D possibly matching TRBD1 (6 bases). There are 15 residues in the CDR3. The V end was cut by 5 bases, the J end by 0 bases, with 11 bases between. Per the germline V gene, CDR1 is SNHLY and CDR2 is FYNNEI. Written as DNA, the CDR3 is TGTGCCAGCAGTTGGACAGTCGTCTCCTACAATGAGCAGTTCTTC. This encodes CASSWTVVSYNEQFF.

This clonotype was seen repeatedly, ten times or more. This chain links TRBV7-8 with TRBJ1-3, with D possibly TRBD1 on 5 matching bases. Trimming stripped 5 bases from V and 0 bases from J, with 17 bases between. Germline V gene data show CDR1 as SGHVS and CDR2 as FQNEAQ. The CDR3 totals 17 residues. The CDR3 reads CASSPLGASVSGNTIYF. The CDR3 region has the DNA TGTGCCAGCAGCCCGCTTGGGGCCTCCGTCTCTGGAAACACCATATATTTT.

In this sample, this clonotype turned up many times. The chain couples TRBV6-6 to TRBJ2-1; the match to TRBD2 covers 7 bases. The trim removed 1 base at V and 5 bases at J, leaving 5 bases unmatched. The CDR3 is made up of 15 amino acids. CDR1 MNHNY and CDR2 SVGAGI come from the germline V gene (reference sequence). The CDR3 nucleotides are TGTGCCAGCAGTTACTTGGGGGGGGGGAACAATGAGCAGTTCTTC. Its translation: CASSYLGGGNNEQFF.

This clonotype was seen only a few times. The genes are TRBV29-1 and TRBJ2-3; the D gene is possibly TRBD1 (5 bases). Trimming removed 4 bases from V and 2 bases from J, with 10 bases in between. The CDR3 is made up of 13 amino acids. Germline V gives CDR1 SQVTM, CDR2 ANQGSEA. The CDR3 here is CSVARTPTDTQYF. The CDR3 DNA reads as TGCAGCGTTGCAAGGACACCCACAGATACGCAGTATTTT.

About this clonotype itself: One end of the junction varies from germline; a read error may be responsible. The rearrangement links TRBV3-1 to TRBJ2-2; D ambiguous. This CDR3 is 13 amino acids long. The germline V gene encodes CDR1 LGHDT and CDR2 YNNKEL (reference sequence). CDR3: CASSQKNIGELFF. In DNA form, the CDR3 reads TGTGCCAGCAGCCAAAAAAACATCGGGGAGCTGTTTTTT.

The gene calls are TRBV19 and TRBJ1-5; no clear D gene. V gave up 3 bases and J gave up 5 bases, with 8 bases separating them. Germline V CDR1 and CDR2: LNHDA, SQIVND (reference sequence). CDR3 size: 13 residues. CDR3 sequence: CASSILGYQPQHF. Here the CDR3 DNA reads TGTGCCAGTAGTATCCTGGGGTATCAGCCCCAGCATTTT.

The sample holds many counts of this clonotype. The chain has TRBV7-2 and TRBJ2-5, with 7 bases identical to TRBD2. This CDR3 is 15 amino acids long. The germline V gene encodes CDR1 SGHTA and CDR2 FQGNSA. J gave up 5 bases and V 0 bases, and 6 bases lay outside the gene matches. In nucleotides, the CDR3 is TGTGCCAGCAGCTTAGCGCTGGGTAGCGGGGAGACCCAGTACTTC. Its protein is CASSLALGSGETQYF.

This clonotype was seen a few times. This chain links TRBV20-1 with TRBJ2-1; D is unclear. Germline CDR1 and CDR2: DFQATT and SNEGSKA (reference sequence). The CDR3 runs 12 residues. The CDR3 reads CRAIDSFGEQFF. The CDR3, as DNA: TGCCGGGCGATAGACTCCTTTGGAGAGCAGTTCTTC.

Ten or more counts support this clonotype. V gene TRBV7-9 combines with J gene TRBJ1-6; D is perhaps TRBD1 (6 bases). The germline CDR1 and CDR2 sequences are SEHNR and FQNEAQ (reference sequence). V lost 4 bases and J 10 bases, leaving 14 bases between the germline ends. CDR3 length equals 14 residues. CDR3 sequence: CASSSSYRASPLHF. For the CDR3, the DNA is TGTGCCAGCAGCTCCTCGTACAGGGCGTCACCCCTCCACTTT. The whole variable domain, filled in from reference TRBV7-9 and TRBJ1-6, reads DTGVSQNPRHKITKRGQNVTFRCDPISEHNRLYWYRQTLGQGPEFLTYFQNEAQLEKSRLLSDRFSAERPKGSFSTLEIQRTEQGDSAMYLCASSSSYRASPLHFGNGTRLTVT.

This clonotype has at least ten counts. The rearrangement joins TRBV7-8 to TRBJ2-1; 8 bases line up with TRBD2. Germline V gene lookup returns CDR1 SGHVS and CDR2 FQNEAQ. V lost 4 bases and J lost 0; bases outside the gene matches: 14. The CDR3 is made up of 19 amino acids. CDR3 nucleotide sequence: TGTGCCAGCAGCTCCTACATCTTATTAGCGGGATCCTCCTACAATGAGCAGTTCTTC. Its translation: CASSSYILLAGSSYNEQFF.

This chain connects TRBV28 to TRBJ2-1; weak D call: TRBD2 (5 bases). CDR1 is MDHEN and CDR2 is SYDVKM in the germline V gene. There are 13 residues in the CDR3. V was clipped by 2 bases and J by 9 bases, with 11 bases between them. The CDR3 coding sequence is TGTGCCAGCAGTTTAAGCGGCCGCCCTGAGCAGTTCTTC. Protein sequence: CASSLSGRPEQFF.

In its sample, this clonotype was seen a few times. The gene calls are TRBV25-1 and TRBJ1-2; 9 positions match TRBD1. Germline CDR1 reads MGHDK; CDR2 reads SYGVNS. This CDR3 is built from 15 residues. With V trimmed by 3 bases and J by 6 bases, 8 bases remained unmatched. The DNA of the CDR3 is TGTGCCAGCAGTGAGACCGGGACAGGGCTGAATGGCTACACCTTC. Translated: CASSETGTGLNGYTF.

This clonotype was recorded at least ten times. The chain links TRBV7-2 to TRBJ1-5; D uncertain. Germline-derived CDR1 and CDR2 are SGHTA and FQGNSA. CDR3 size: 16 residues. V was shortened by 1 base and J by 1 base, with 11 bases between the two germline ends. The CDR3 region has the DNA TGTGCCAGCAGCTTAGGGCGGGGTGGAAGCAATCAGCCCCAGCATTTT. It encodes CASSLGRGGSNQPQHF.

The chain couples TRBV2 to TRBJ2-1, with 13 bases lining up with TRBD2. The germline gives CDR1 SNHLY, CDR2 FYNNEI. The CDR3 consists of 16 residues. V shed 5 bases and J 9 bases; nucleotides not matched to a gene: 10. CDR3 sequence: CASSLRLAGGPSEQFF. In DNA, the CDR3 is TGTGCCAGCAGTCTAAGACTAGCGGGAGGACCAAGTGAGCAGTTCTTC.

This clonotype was recorded many times. This CDR3 is CASSLEGLSSYEQYF. The DNA of the CDR3 is TGTGCCAGCAGCTTAGAGGGCCTGAGCTCCTACGAGCAGTACTTC. J is TRBJ2-7 and V is TRBV7-9; unclear D gene. V shed 1 base and J shed 0 bases, with 10 bases lying between them. CDR1 is SEHNR, CDR2 FQNEAQ, per germline (reference sequence). The CDR3 has 15 amino acids.

This clonotype was observed many times. The J gene is TRBJ2-1, the V gene TRBV28, with 8 bases identical to TRBD2. Germline CDR1 and CDR2: MDHEN and SYDVKM. The CDR3 is made up of 16 amino acids. The junction had 6 bases not matched to a gene; V was cut back by 3 bases and J by 2 bases. CDR3: CASSLVTSGPYNEQFF. CDR3 sequence (DNA): TGTGCCAGCAGTTTGGTAACTAGCGGTCCCTACAATGAGCAGTTCTTC.

This clonotype has only a few counts. The J gene is TRBJ2-2, the V gene TRBV7-3; 9 bases are a match to TRBD1. The CDR3 has 14 amino acids. Germline CDR1 SGHTA, CDR2 FQGTGA. Trimming cost V 5 bases and J 5 bases; bases outside gene matches: 3. The CDR3 nucleotides are TGTGCCAGCAGCCAACAGGGGGCTACCGGGGAGCTGTTTTTT. The encoded protein is CASSQQGATGELFF.

This clonotype has ten or more counts. V is TRBV7-2 and J is TRBJ2-5; weak D call: TRBD1 (6 bases). The CDR3 sequence is 14 residues long. Germline CDR1 and CDR2: SGHTA and FQGNSA. Trimming took 2 bases from V and 5 from J, leaving 12 bases between them. The CDR3 DNA is TGTGCCAGCAGCTTATTCCCAGGGGACGAGACCCAGTACTTC. Its translation: CASSLFPGDETQYF. The whole variable domain, filled in from reference TRBV7-2 and TRBJ2-5, reads GAGVSQSPSNKVTEKGKDVELRCDPISGHTALYWYRQSLGQGLEFLIYFQGNSAPDKSGLPSDRFSAERTGGSVSTLTIQRTQQEDSAVYLCASSLFPGDETQYFGPGTRLLVL.

This clonotype was picked up many times. The chain couples TRBV12-3 or TRBV12-4 to TRBJ1-2; a possible D gene is TRBD1 (5 bases). There are 13 residues in the CDR3. The ends were cut back, 10 bases at V and 0 bases at J, with 12 bases in the middle. Here the CDR3 DNA reads TGTGCCACCGGGACCAAGACTAACTATGGCTACACCTTC. Protein product: CATGTKTNYGYTF.